This T cell receptor (beta chain) was sequenced in a study of blood T cell repertoires in COVID-19. Overall study: From T cells, B-cell-depleted T cells, or PBMCs came the material, which was cDNA or gDNA.

The method was immunoSEQ multiplex PCR; TCRdb's version includes in-frame clones alone and lacks a portion of them. The sample holds some 52,000 clones, around 84% seen once. Trimming took 3 bases from V and 6 from J; bases not matched to a gene: 5. The CDR3 is 13 amino acids. The V gene's germline CDR1 is LGHNT and CDR2 FRNRAP. The rearrangement uses TRBV12-5 and TRBJ2-7; 7 nucleotides line up with TRBD2. Input material: peripheral blood. This receptor was taken from a human donor in a cohort sampled during active COVID-19. The DNA for the CDR3 is TGTGCTAGTGGTTTACGGGGGGATGGCGAGCAGTACTTC. Its protein is CASGLRGDGEQYF.